Presented here are 19 T cell receptor beta chains from one specimen sequenced in a study of OX40 agonist ivuxolimab in advanced cancers. TCRdb's table, derived via immunoSEQ multiplex PCR, lists solely in-frame clones and lacks some. The sample yields around 13,000 clones, roughly 82% seen once. Sequencing used CD4+ or CD8+ T cells sorted from blood, obtained in a trial of the OX40 agonist ivuxolimab. The receptors shown here come from an adult with an advanced solid tumor such as melanoma, head and neck, liver or kidney cancer.

Turning to this clone: At the DNA level, this CDR3 is encoded by other sequences in the same sample as well. The chain couples TRBV7-9 to TRBJ2-3, with a possible D match to TRBD2 (5 bases). With 5 bases removed from V and 0 bases from J, the gap between germline ends came to 12 bases. This CDR3 contains 15 residues. CDR1 and CDR2 from the germline V gene are SEHNR and FQNEAQ (reference sequence). The CDR3 DNA is TGTGCCAGCAGCCCCCCCGGGGTAAGCACAGATACGCAGTATTTT. Protein product: CASSPPGVSTDTQYF.

This chain links TRBV19 with TRBJ2-1; D is possibly TRBD1 (5 bases). The germline V gene encodes CDR1 LNHDA and CDR2 SQIVND (reference sequence). V was pared by 1 base and J by 1 base, with 8 bases between. The CDR3 runs to 15 residues. The CDR3 DNA reads TGTGCCAGTAGTATAGCAGGACAATCCTACAATGAGCAGTTCTTC. Translating it yields CASSIAGQSYNEQFF.

This rearrangement joins TRBV30 to TRBJ1-3; D is uncertain. Trimming left V 3 bases short and J 0 bases short, with 3 bases between. Per germline, CDR1 GTSNPN and CDR2 SVGIG (reference sequence). This CDR3 comprises 12 residues. The CDR3 protein is CAWRNSGNTIYF. CDR3 DNA sequence: TGTGCCTGGAGGAACTCTGGAAACACCATATATTTT.

The chain employs TRBV5-4 and TRBJ2-3, with D possibly matching TRBD2 (6 bases). V was trimmed by 3 bases and J by 5 bases, leaving 16 bases between them. CDR1 SGHNT and CDR2 YYREEE come from the germline V gene (reference sequence). The CDR3 covers 15 residues. The CDR3 nucleotides read TGTGCCAGCAGCTGGGGGGTGGGCCGGGAAGATACGCAGTATTTT. Encoded protein: CASSWGVGREDTQYF.

This rearrangement joins TRBV30 to TRBJ2-2; weak D call: TRBD1 (5 bases). Germline lookup yields CDR1 GTSNPN and CDR2 SVGIG (reference sequence). V lost 0 bases and J 3 bases, leaving 5 bases between the germline ends. This CDR3 region has 13 residues. CDR3: CAWSVRDTGELFF. CDR3 nucleotide sequence: TGTGCCTGGAGTGTCAGGGACACCGGGGAGCTGTTTTTT.

CDR3 in amino acids: CASSLQGGNNEKLFF. The CDR3 nucleotides are TGTGCCAGCAGTTTACAGGGAGGAAATAATGAAAAACTGTTTTTT. The chain employs TRBV28 and TRBJ1-4, with a tentative D call TRBD1 (5 bases). Germline V gene lookup returns CDR1 MDHEN and CDR2 SYDVKM. The CDR3 spans 15 residues. The germline V and J ends were trimmed by 2 bases and 4 bases, with 11 bases remaining between them.

This chain joins TRBV7-8 and TRBJ2-7; D remains ambiguous. Germline CDR1 reads SGHVS; CDR2 reads FQNEAQ. CDR3 size: 12 residues. V was cut by 5 bases and J by 3 bases, with 8 bases left in between. The CDR3 DNA sequence: TGTGCCAGCAGCCACCTAGACTACGAGCAGTACTTC. This sequence encodes CASSHLDYEQYF.

In nucleotides, the CDR3 is TGTGCCAGCTCACCCCGGGACAGGGATGAAAAACTGTTTTTT. Its translation: CASSPRDRDEKLFF. The rearrangement links TRBV18 to TRBJ1-4, with 9 bases matching TRBD1. The CDR3 runs 14 residues. Trimming took 3 bases from V and 6 from J; bases not matched to a gene: 2. Germline values: CDR1 KGHSH, CDR2 LQKENI.

Relative to its sample, this clone is large (0.1 to 1%). The CDR3 DNA reads TGTGCCAGCAGTGAACTTTCTGGGGCAAGTTGGACCCAGTACTTC. It translates to CASSELSGASWTQYF. This chain joins TRBV6-1 and TRBJ2-5; tentatively, D is TRBD1 (5 bases). Deletions cut 2 bases from V and 7 bases from J, with 17 bases between. Germline CDR1 is MNHNS and CDR2 is SASEGT. The length of the CDR3 is 15 residues.

This clone was recorded only once. The J gene is TRBJ2-1, the V gene TRBV5-6; D not resolved. Germline V gene data show CDR1 as SGHDT and CDR2 as YYEEEE. The CDR3 covers 15 residues. V was clipped by 5 bases and J by 0 bases, with 12 bases between them. CDR3 amino acids: CASRPGTSSYNEQFF. CDR3 bases: TGTGCCAGCAGACCCGGAACTTCCTCCTACAATGAGCAGTTCTTC.

To note about this clone: At one boundary the junction diverges from the germline segment, which might be a read error. The chain carries TRBV7-7 and TRBJ2-1; no clear D gene. The germline V gene has CDR1 SSHAT and CDR2 FNYEAQ (reference sequence). CDR3 length: 17 residues. CDR3 DNA sequence: TGTGCTAGCAGCTCCTCCTGGGCGAGGAGCTCCTACAATGAGCAGTTCTTC. Translated, it gives CASSSSWARSSYNEQFF.

V gene TRBV28 combines with J gene TRBJ1-3; D is undetermined. V was pared by 3 bases and J by 0 bases, with 9 bases between. The CDR3 is made up of 15 amino acids. CDR1 is MDHEN, CDR2 SYDVKM, per germline. CDR3 protein: CASSFSYPSGNTIYF. The CDR3 DNA follows: TGTGCCAGCAGTTTTAGTTACCCCTCTGGAAACACCATATATTTT.

This clone was observed once. This sequence joins TRBV4-1 and TRBJ1-3; D perhaps matches TRBD1 (6 bases). V lost 3 bases and J lost 1, with 19 bases in between. The CDR3 totals 18 residues. The germline V gene has CDR1 MGHRA and CDR2 YSYEKL. CDR3 sequence: CASSHGPWGPLSGNTIYF. As DNA, the CDR3 is TGCGCCAGCAGCCACGGCCCGTGGGGGCCCCTGTCTGGAAACACCATATATTTT.

With respect to this clone: Other DNA sequences in the sample encode the same CDR3. The V call is TRBV7-9, the J call TRBJ2-1; weak D call: TRBD2 (6 bases). This CDR3 region has 13 residues. Germline values: CDR1 SEHNR, CDR2 FQNEAQ (reference sequence). Trimming shortened V by 1 base and J by 6 bases, and 7 bases separated the two germline ends. The CDR3 sequence is CASSLVAVNEQFF. The DNA of the CDR3 is TGTGCCAGCAGCTTAGTAGCGGTCAATGAGCAGTTCTTC.

The chain has TRBV5-1 and TRBJ2-7; D is undetermined. Germline V gene sequence: CDR1 SGHRS, CDR2 YFSETQ. Trimming left V 0 bases short and J 0 bases short, with 10 bases between. CDR3 length equals 15 residues. The CDR3 DNA reads TGCGCCAGCAGCTTGGCCAGGCTAGGCTCCTACGAGCAGTACTTC. Its protein is CASSLARLGSYEQYF.

This chain links TRBV4-3 with TRBJ2-5, with D possibly being TRBD1 or TRBD2 (6 bases each). Germline V gives CDR1 LGHNA, CDR2 YSLEER. V was shortened by 0 bases and J by 5 bases, with 16 bases between the two germline ends. This CDR3 region has 16 residues. The CDR3 protein is CASSQDRGAWRETQYF. DNA of the CDR3: TGCGCCAGCAGCCAAGATAGGGGGGCCTGGAGGGAGACCCAGTACTTC.

The V and J genes are TRBV6-1 and TRBJ2-7; 8 positions match TRBD1. With V trimmed by 4 bases and J by 4 bases, 9 bases remained unmatched. The germline V gene has CDR1 MNHNS and CDR2 SASEGT. This CDR3 has 15 residues. CDR3 nucleotide sequence: TGTGCCAGCAGTGCGGCACCGGGACAGGTTTACGAGCAGTACTTC. Residues: CASSAAPGQVYEQYF.

The chain recombines TRBV6-5 with TRBJ2-7, with D perhaps TRBD2 (6 bases). CDR3 length: 13 residues. Germline CDR1 MNHEY, CDR2 SVGAGI. Trimming pared 5 bases from V and 4 bases from J, leaving 12 bases between. Here the CDR3 DNA reads TGTGCCAGCAGTAGCGGGTGGGTATACGAGCAGTACTTC. Protein sequence: CASSSGWVYEQYF.

This clone appeared once. The rearrangement links TRBV7-9 to TRBJ2-1; D unclear. Trimming cost V 2 bases and J 13 bases, with 15 bases left between them. This CDR3 has 13 residues. In germline, CDR1 is SEHNR, CDR2 FQNEAQ (reference sequence). Written as DNA, the CDR3 is TGTGCCAGCAGCTTAAAAAGCTCCGCGGATCAGTTCTTC. It codes for CASSLKSSADQFF.